This passage covers 19 T cell receptor beta chains from one sample sequenced in a study of T cells in Graves' hyperthyroidism and ophthalmopathy. The investigators amplified TCR beta CDR3 regions from RNA transcripts. Primed by the HTBI set, a first-round RT-PCR was run on the TCR CDR3. TCRdb fed the multiplex PCR reads into MiXCR, producing one record per CDR3 protein. The repertoire has some 490,000 distinct CDR3 sequences, 16% of them found once; the top ten carry 25% to 30%. Specimen: blood. The receptors come from a woman aged 30 to 39 with Graves' ophthalmopathy.

This clonotype was counted only a few times. The chain couples TRBV20-1 to TRBJ2-7, with TRBD1 matching over 7 bases. Trimming took 2 bases from V and 5 from J; bases not matched to a gene: 6. Germline V CDR1 and CDR2: DFQATT, SNEGSKA (reference sequence). The CDR3 consists of 13 residues. DNA for the CDR3: TGCAGTGCTAGAAGACAGGGCCCCCACGAGCAGTACTTC. It translates to CSARRQGPHEQYF.

This clonotype has a count of ten or more. This rearrangement joins TRBV28 to TRBJ1-2; D is ambiguous. This CDR3 spans 14 amino acids. The V gene's germline CDR1 is MDHEN and CDR2 SYDVKM. V lost 2 bases and J 8 bases, leaving 15 bases between the germline ends. In DNA form, the CDR3 reads TGTGCCAGCAGTTTAGGGTCCGGCATTGGCGGCTACACCTTC. Translating it yields CASSLGSGIGGYTF.

There are many counts of this clonotype. V gene TRBV6-6 combines with J gene TRBJ2-3; D may be TRBD2 (6 bases). This CDR3 is built from 16 residues. Germline V gene sequence: CDR1 MNHNY, CDR2 SVGAGI (reference sequence). Trimming removed 0 bases from V and 2 bases from J, with 12 bases in between. This CDR3 is CASSYSPGLFTDTQYF. The CDR3 coding sequence is TGTGCCAGCAGTTACTCTCCGGGACTCTTCACAGATACGCAGTATTTT.

This clonotype appeared a few times. The chain couples TRBV11-2 to TRBJ2-7, with D possibly matching TRBD2 (5 bases). The germline V gene has CDR1 SGHAT and CDR2 FQNNGV. The germline V and J ends were trimmed by 3 bases and 2 bases, with 14 bases remaining between them. This CDR3 has 15 residues. CDR3 DNA: TGTGCCAGCAGCTTCGGTACGGGGTGGGCCTACGAGCAGTACTTC. Its translation is CASSFGTGWAYEQYF. The whole variable domain, filled in from reference TRBV11-2 and TRBJ2-7, reads EAGVAQSPRYKIIEKRQSVAFWCNPISGHATLYWYQQILGQGPKLLIQFQNNGVVDDSQLPKDRFSAERLKGVDSTLKIQPAKLEDSAVYLCASSFGTGWAYEQYFGPGTRLTVT.

This clonotype was recorded at least ten times. The V call is TRBV4-2, the J call TRBJ2-7; 8 positions match TRBD2. Germline CDR1 reads LGHNA; CDR2 reads YNFKEQ. The trim removed 3 bases at V and 7 bases at J, leaving 11 bases unmatched. This CDR3 has 15 amino acids. In nucleotides, the CDR3 is TGTGCCAGCAGCCAGGTACCAGCGGGAGTGGATGAGCAGTACTTC. This sequence encodes CASSQVPAGVDEQYF.

The chain links TRBV24-1 to TRBJ2-1; 9 bases agree with TRBD2. There are 18 residues in the CDR3. V trimming: 1 base; J trimming: 8 bases; junction bases outside the gene matches: 14. Germline V gene lookup returns CDR1 KGHDR and CDR2 SFDVKD. CDR3 DNA sequence: TGTGCCACCAGTGATTTTGGGGAGGGTAGCGGGAGAGGGGATGAGCAGTTCTTC. Translation: CATSDFGEGSGRGDEQFF.

At least ten counts were recorded for this clonotype. The chain uses TRBV24-1 and TRBJ1-4, with unresolved D. The CDR3 is 17 residues long. The germline V gene encodes CDR1 KGHDR and CDR2 SFDVKD. Trimming cost V 4 bases and J 0 bases, with 14 bases left between them. The CDR3 DNA is TGTGCCACCAGTGACCCCAACGGGTCATCAACTAATGAAAAACTGTTTTTT. This gives the protein CATSDPNGSSTNEKLFF.

This clonotype appeared a few times. This chain joins TRBV5-1 and TRBJ2-1, with 12 nucleotides matching TRBD2. V was pared by 0 bases and J by 2 bases, with 6 bases of the junction left unmatched. Germline lookup yields CDR1 SGHRS and CDR2 YFSETQ. The CDR3 loop spans 18 amino acids. The CDR3: CASSLGRASGRAYNEQFF. DNA of the CDR3: TGCGCCAGCAGCTTGGGGAGGGCTAGCGGGAGGGCCTACAATGAGCAGTTCTTC.

The table lists this clonotype with many counts. The chain combines TRBV30 with TRBJ2-7; D may be TRBD1 (6 bases). The CDR3 loop spans 14 amino acids. V was pared by 0 bases and J by 0 bases, with 9 bases between. Germline loops: CDR1 GTSNPN, CDR2 SVGIG (reference sequence). The CDR3 DNA reads TGTGCCTGGAGTGTACAGGACAGCTCCTACGAGCAGTACTTC. Residues: CAWSVQDSSYEQYF. The complete variable domain, with remaining parts taken from reference TRBV30 and TRBJ2-7, reads SQTIHQWPATLVQPVGSPLSLECTVEGTSNPNLYWYRQAAGRGLQLLFYSVGIGQISSEVPQNLSASRPQDRQFILSSKKLLLSDSGFYLCAWSVQDSSYEQYFGPGTRLTVT.

To note about this clonotype: Given a much more abundant clone one base away, this may be a read error. The chain is built from TRBV2 and TRBJ2-5, with D unresolved. This CDR3 comprises 13 residues. CDR1 is SNHLY, CDR2 FYNNEI, per germline. In DNA form, the CDR3 reads TGTGCCAGCAGTGATCAAGTACAAGAGACCGAGTACTTC. It yields the protein CASSDQVQETEYF.

This clonotype was found a few times. The chain has TRBV7-9 and TRBJ2-5, with 10 bases lining up with TRBD1. The V gene's germline CDR1 is SEHNR and CDR2 FQNEAQ (reference sequence). The junction had 9 bases not matched to a gene; V was cut back by 7 bases and J by 7 bases. There are 14 residues in the CDR3. The CDR3 coding sequence is TGTGCCAGCACCGGGACAGGGGTTTTTGGGACCCAGTACTTC. Translation gives CASTGTGVFGTQYF.

This clonotype was seen a few times. The J gene is TRBJ2-1, the V gene TRBV6-1, with D maybe TRBD1 (6 bases). Between the trimmed V and J ends, which lost 5 bases and 2 bases, there was a span of 13 bases. Germline CDR1 is MNHNS and CDR2 is SASEGT. The CDR3 sequence is 15 residues long. This CDR3 is CASSRTADTYNEQFF. The CDR3 DNA follows: TGTGCCAGCAGTCGGACAGCCGATACCTACAATGAGCAGTTCTTC.

The chain joins TRBV15 to TRBJ2-1, with TRBD2 identical over 12 bases. There are 18 residues in the CDR3. V lost 4 bases and J lost 9; bases outside the gene matches: 16. The germline V gene has CDR1 LNHNV and CDR2 YYDKDF (reference sequence). In DNA, the CDR3 is TGTGCCACCAGCACCTTACCAGCGACTAGCGGGAGCGTCCTTGAGCAGTTCTTC. Its translation: CATSTLPATSGSVLEQFF.

This clonotype was recorded many times. The CDR3 DNA reads as TGTGCCATCAGTGGGACTAGCGGGATTTACGAGCAGTACTTC. Its protein is CAISGTSGIYEQYF. V usage is TRBV10-3 and J usage is TRBJ2-7; 12 bases map to TRBD2. The V and J ends lost 4 bases and 4 bases, in that order; junction bases with no gene match: 2. CDR1 ENHRY and CDR2 SYGVKD come from the germline V gene. This CDR3 region has 14 residues.

This clonotype was recorded a few times. J is TRBJ2-6 and V is TRBV27; no clear D. V shed 7 bases and J shed 0 bases, with 7 bases lying between them. Per germline, CDR1 MNHEY and CDR2 SMNVEV (reference sequence). The CDR3 contains 14 residues. The CDR3 nucleotides read TGTGCCAGCATGACCAGCTCTGGGGCCAACGTCCTGACTTTC. Its translation is CASMTSSGANVLTF.

Worth noting for this clonotype: A much larger clone lies a single base off, so this may be a read error. This chain connects TRBV7-2 to TRBJ2-3; 9 positions match TRBD2. Germline assignment: CDR1 SGHTA and CDR2 FQGNSA. The CDR3 extends over 19 amino acids. Losses at the gene ends were 4 bases for V and 0 bases for J; bases not matched to a gene: 14. The CDR3 reads CASSSPTSGKGASTDTQYF. As DNA, the CDR3 is TGTGCCAGCAGCTCCCCGACTAGCGGAAAAGGGGCTAGCACAGATACGCAGTATTTT.

V gene TRBV29-1 combines with J gene TRBJ1-2; D not certain. V dropped 4 bases and J dropped 2 bases, with 14 bases sitting between them. This CDR3 spans 14 amino acids. CDR1 and CDR2 (germline): SQVTM, ANQGSEA. The DNA for the CDR3 is TGCAGCGTTGTGAGGCAGATAGAAAACTATGGCTACACCTTC. Translated: CSVVRQIENYGYTF.

The chain recombines TRBV18 with TRBJ2-7, with 11 positions matching TRBD2. Germline-derived CDR1 and CDR2 are KGHSH and LQKENI. With V trimmed by 3 bases and J by 4 bases, 11 bases remained unmatched. The CDR3 extends over 17 amino acids. DNA for the CDR3: TGTGCCAGCTCACCTGGGACTAGCGGATTAGACGTTTACGAGCAGTACTTC. Its translation: CASSPGTSGLDVYEQYF.

V usage is TRBV7-9 and J usage is TRBJ1-1; TRBD1 is a possible D gene (6 bases). With 0 bases removed from V and 1 base from J, the gap between germline ends came to 9 bases. The CDR3 has 15 amino acids. Germline lookup yields CDR1 SEHNR and CDR2 FQNEAQ (reference sequence). DNA of the CDR3: TGTGCCAGCAGCTTAGCGCCCAGGGGGAACACTGAAGCTTTCTTT. Protein: CASSLAPRGNTEAFF.